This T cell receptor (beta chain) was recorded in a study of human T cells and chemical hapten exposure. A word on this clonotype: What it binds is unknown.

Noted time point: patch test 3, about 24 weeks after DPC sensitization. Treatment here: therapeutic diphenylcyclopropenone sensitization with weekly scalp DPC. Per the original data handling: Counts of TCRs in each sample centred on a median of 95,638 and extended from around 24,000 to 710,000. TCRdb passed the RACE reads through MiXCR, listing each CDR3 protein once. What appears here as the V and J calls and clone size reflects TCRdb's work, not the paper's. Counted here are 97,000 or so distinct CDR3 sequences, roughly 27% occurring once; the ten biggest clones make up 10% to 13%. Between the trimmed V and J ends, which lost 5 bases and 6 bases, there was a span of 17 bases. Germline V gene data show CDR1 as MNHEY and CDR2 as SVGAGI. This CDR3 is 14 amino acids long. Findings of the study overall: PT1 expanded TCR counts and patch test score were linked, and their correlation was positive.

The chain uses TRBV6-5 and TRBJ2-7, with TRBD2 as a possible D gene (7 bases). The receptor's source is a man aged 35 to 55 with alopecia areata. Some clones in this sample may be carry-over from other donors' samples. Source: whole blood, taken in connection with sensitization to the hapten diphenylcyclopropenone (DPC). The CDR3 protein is CASSQTGGYGEQYF. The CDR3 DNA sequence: TGTGCCAGCAGTCAGACGGGGGGCTACGGCGAGCAGTACTTC.